This T cell receptor beta chain derives from a study of T cell responses to AZD1222 COVID-19 vaccine. Findings of the study overall: Most donors were white British, females outnumbered males, and clonal diversity was possibly underestimated.

Clones were read by immunoSEQ multiplex PCR, and TCRdb kept only the in-frame ones, dropping some. The data contain about 100,000 clones, about 86% of them singletons. With respect to this clone: The antigen is undetermined.

Germline loops: CDR1 SGHNT, CDR2 YENEEA. There are 14 residues in the CDR3. The V end lost 4 bases, the J end lost 2 bases, and 11 bases lay between the germline ends. The J gene is TRBJ1-1, the V gene TRBV11-3, with D hard to call. This TCR came from an adult in good health. The specimen was peripheral blood, collected on day 0 of AZD1222 vaccination. The CDR3 DNA reads TGTGCCAGCAGCTCCTACGGGCCTAACACTGAAGCTTTCTTT. Protein sequence: CASSSYGPNTEAFF.